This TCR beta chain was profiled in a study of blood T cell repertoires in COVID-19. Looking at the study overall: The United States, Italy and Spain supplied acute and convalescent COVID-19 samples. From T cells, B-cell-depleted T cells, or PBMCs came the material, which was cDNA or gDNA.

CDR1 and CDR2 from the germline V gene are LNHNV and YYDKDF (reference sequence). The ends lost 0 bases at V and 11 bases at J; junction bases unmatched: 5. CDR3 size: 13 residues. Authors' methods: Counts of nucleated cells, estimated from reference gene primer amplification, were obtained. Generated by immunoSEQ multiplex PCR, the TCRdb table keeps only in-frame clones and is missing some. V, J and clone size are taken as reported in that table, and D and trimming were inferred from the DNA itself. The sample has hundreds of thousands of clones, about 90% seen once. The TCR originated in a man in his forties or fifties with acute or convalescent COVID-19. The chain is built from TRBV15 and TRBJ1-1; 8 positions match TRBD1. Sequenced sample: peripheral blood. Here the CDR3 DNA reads TGTGCCACCAGCAGAGAACAGGGGGAGGTTGCTTTCTTT. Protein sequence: CATSREQGEVAFF.